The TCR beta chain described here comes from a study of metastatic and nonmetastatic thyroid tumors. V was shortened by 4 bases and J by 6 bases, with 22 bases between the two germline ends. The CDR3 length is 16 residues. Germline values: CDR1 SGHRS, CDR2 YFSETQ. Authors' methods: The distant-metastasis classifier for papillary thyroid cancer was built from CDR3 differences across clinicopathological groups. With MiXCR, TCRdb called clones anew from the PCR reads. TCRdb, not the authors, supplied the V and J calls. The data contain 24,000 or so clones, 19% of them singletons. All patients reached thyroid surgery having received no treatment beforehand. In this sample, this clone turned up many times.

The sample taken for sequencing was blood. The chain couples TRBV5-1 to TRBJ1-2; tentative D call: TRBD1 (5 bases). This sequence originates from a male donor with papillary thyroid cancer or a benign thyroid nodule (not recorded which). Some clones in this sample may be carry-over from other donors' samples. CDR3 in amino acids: CASSPVGGLPGDGYTF. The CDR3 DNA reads TGCGCCAGCAGCCCTGTTGGGGGTCTCCCTGGGGATGGCTACACCTTC.